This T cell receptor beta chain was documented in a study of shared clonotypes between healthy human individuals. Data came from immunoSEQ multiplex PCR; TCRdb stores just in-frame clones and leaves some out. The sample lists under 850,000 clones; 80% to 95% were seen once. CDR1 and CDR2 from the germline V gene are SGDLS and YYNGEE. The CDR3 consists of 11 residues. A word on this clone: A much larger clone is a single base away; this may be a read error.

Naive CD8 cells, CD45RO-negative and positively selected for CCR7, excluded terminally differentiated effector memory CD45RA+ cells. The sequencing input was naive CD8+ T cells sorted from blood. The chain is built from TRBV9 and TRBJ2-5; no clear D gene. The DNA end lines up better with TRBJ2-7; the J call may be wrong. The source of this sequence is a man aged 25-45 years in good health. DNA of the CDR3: TGTGCCAGCAGCTCGAGCTACGAGCAGTACTTC. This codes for CASSSSYEQYF.